This T cell receptor (beta chain) was sequenced during a study of T-cell memory formation after mild COVID-19 (dated by TCRdb to about 2021). Notes on the research overall: TCR sequence clusters from the two donors were found to be largely donor specific. The cohort comprised two young, previously healthy adult volunteers, one female and one male. T-cell clones expanding and contracting after mild COVID-19 in a couple of donors were tracked by longitudinal TCRalpha and TCRbeta repertoire sequencing.

Ficoll-Paque density gradient centrifugation was the method used to isolate PBMCs. Comments on this clonotype: There is no known antigen for this receptor. Base qualities are not provided; no much larger clone lies one nucleotide away.

Instrument used: Illumina NovaSeq 6000. Using 5'RACE with constant-segment primers, TCRalpha and TCRbeta cDNA libraries were constructed, with sample barcodes and unique molecular identifiers added in the process. Trizol reagent was used to extract RNA from every sample. Library amplification was performed in two PCR steps, and a second sample barcode and Illumina TruSeq adapters were introduced in the second step. Sequencing of libraries was performed on an Illumina NovaSeq with 2 x 150 bp paired-end reads. The study's processing was this. Demultiplexing of reads and collapsing into UMI-guided consensus sequences were performed with migec v1.2.7. Using mixcr v2.1.11, UMI consensuses were aligned to TRA and TRB V and J templates and then assembled into clonotypes. Expanded or contracted clonotypes were those called significant by both edgeR and NoisET, with noise models trained on biological replicates. For edgeR calls, the cutoffs were a false discovery rate-adjusted p below 0.01 and a log2 fold-change threshold of 1. As an exploratory analysis of dynamics, PCA with hierarchical clustering was applied to max-normalized trajectories of the 1000 most abundant clonotypes. Separately sequenced CD4+ and CD8+ repertoires were used to assign the CD4 or CD8 phenotype of responding clones. Using fastp at Q25 and MiXCR, TCRdb reprocessed the public reads and kept productive beta chains. Identical CDR3 protein sequences are pooled into one entry, listed with their most common genes and DNA. TCRdb's processing, not the study's, gives the V and J calls here. This sample lists roughly 450,000 distinct CDR3 sequences; 15% to 20% were detected once. Around a fifth of the sample is in the top ten clones.

V loses 2 bases of germline sequence and J loses 0 bases, and the interval between the two ends is 7 bases. CDR1 and CDR2 were assigned from the germline V gene as SQVTM and ANQGSEA. The CDR3, from cysteine to phenylalanine, totals 13 residues. Here the CDR3 DNA is all that survives: 39 bases in frame from base 1. Broader findings and caveats from the paper: Some responding clones were detected in pre-infection memory, which suggested that pre-existing cross-reactive memory T cells had joined the SARS-CoV-2 response. SARS-CoV-2 specificity was not confirmed for the second-wave clones peaking on day 37. From day 15 to 85, contracting clones showed balanced CD4/CD8 phenotypes, whereas a second wave of clones that expanded from day 15 to 37 leaned towards CD4+. Only a couple of mild cases were covered in the study, and larger cohorts including severe cases with pre-infection samples were considered necessary. Contracting CD4+ clones were found mainly in CM and EM memory subsets, while CD8+ clones were enriched in EMRA.

The chain is assembled from TRBV29-1 and TRBJ2-5; the D gene lacks a confident call. What was sequenced was PBMCs or a T cell subset sorted from them (not recorded which). The TCR sequence derives from a man aged 18-30 years who had mild COVID-19 (a few samples of this study predate the infection). The sample titles of this study are shuffled in the database, so cell type and time point are left out; the donor was told from shared clones. This receptor has the CDR3 CSVELGNQETQYF. The base sequence is TGCAGCGTTGAACTAGGGAACCAAGAGACCCAGTACTTC.